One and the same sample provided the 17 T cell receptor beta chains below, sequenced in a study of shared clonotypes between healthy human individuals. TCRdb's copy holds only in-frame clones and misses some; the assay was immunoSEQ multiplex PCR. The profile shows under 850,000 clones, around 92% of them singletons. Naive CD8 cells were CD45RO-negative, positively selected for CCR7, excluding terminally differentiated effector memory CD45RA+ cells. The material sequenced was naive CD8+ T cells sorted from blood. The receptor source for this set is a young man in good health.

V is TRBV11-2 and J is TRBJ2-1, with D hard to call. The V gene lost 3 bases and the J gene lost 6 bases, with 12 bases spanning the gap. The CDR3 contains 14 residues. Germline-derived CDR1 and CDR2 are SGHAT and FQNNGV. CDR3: CASSFELYSNEQFF. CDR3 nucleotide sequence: TGTGCCAGCAGCTTTGAGCTTTATAGCAATGAGCAGTTCTTC.

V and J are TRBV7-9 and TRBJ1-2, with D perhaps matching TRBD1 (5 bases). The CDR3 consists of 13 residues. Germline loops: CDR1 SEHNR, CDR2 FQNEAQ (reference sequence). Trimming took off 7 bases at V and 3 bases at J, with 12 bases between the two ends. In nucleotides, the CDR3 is TGTGCCAGCACCCCTCGGGGACACTATGGCTACACCTTC. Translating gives CASTPRGHYGYTF. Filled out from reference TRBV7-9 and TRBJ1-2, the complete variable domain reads DTGVSQNPRHKITKRGQNVTFRCDPISEHNRLYWYRQTLGQGPEFLTYFQNEAQLEKSRLLSDRFSAERPKGSFSTLEIQRTEQGDSAMYLCASTPRGHYGYTFGSGTRLTVV.

CDR3 nucleotides: TGTGCCAGCAGCTTAAATGTCGGGACAGTCCAAGAGACCCAGTACTTC. Its translation is CASSLNVGTVQETQYF. The chain uses TRBV7-9 and TRBJ2-5, with TRBD1 identical over 7 bases. V shed 2 bases and J 1 base; nucleotides not matched to a gene: 7. The CDR3 consists of 16 residues. Germline-derived CDR1 and CDR2 are SEHNR and FQNEAQ (reference sequence).

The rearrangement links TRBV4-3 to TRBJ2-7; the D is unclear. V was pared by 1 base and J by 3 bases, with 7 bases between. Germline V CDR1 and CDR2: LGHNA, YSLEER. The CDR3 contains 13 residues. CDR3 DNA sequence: TGCGCCAGCAGCCAAGTACTACACTACGAGCAGTACTTC. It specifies CASSQVLHYEQYF.

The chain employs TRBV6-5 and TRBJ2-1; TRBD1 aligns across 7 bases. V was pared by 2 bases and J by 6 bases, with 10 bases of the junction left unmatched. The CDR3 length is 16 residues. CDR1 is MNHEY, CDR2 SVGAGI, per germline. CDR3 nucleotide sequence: TGTGCCAGCAGTTACGCCGACAGGGCCCTAACCAATGAGCAGTTCTTC. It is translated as CASSYADRALTNEQFF.

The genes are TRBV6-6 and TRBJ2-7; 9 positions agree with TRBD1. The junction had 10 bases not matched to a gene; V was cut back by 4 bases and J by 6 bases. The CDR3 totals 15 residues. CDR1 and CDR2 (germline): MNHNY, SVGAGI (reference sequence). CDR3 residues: CASSSPGQGGREQYF. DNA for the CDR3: TGTGCCAGCAGTTCTCCGGGACAGGGAGGCCGCGAGCAGTACTTC.

CDR3 residues: CASSENRGYETQYF. The CDR3 DNA follows: TGCGCCAGCAGTGAGAACAGGGGATACGAGACCCAGTACTTC. The chain links TRBV10-2 to TRBJ2-5; 7 nucleotides line up with TRBD1. The CDR3 extends over 14 amino acids. The junction had 5 bases not matched to a gene; V was cut back by 2 bases and J by 5 bases. Germline CDR1 WSHSY, CDR2 SAAADI.

The CDR3 nucleotides are TGTGCCAGCAGTTACTCGACTCTGGAGACCCAGTACTTC. Protein product: CASSYSTLETQYF. This chain connects TRBV6-5 to TRBJ2-5; no definite D call. Deletions cut 0 bases from V and 5 bases from J, with 7 bases between. Germline-derived CDR1 and CDR2 are MNHEY and SVGAGI. This CDR3 comprises 13 residues.

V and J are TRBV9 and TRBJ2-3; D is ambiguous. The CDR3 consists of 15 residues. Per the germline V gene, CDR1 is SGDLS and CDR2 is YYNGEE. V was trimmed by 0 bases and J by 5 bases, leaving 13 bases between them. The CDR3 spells CASSVVGLGLDTQYF. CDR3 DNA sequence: TGTGCCAGCAGCGTAGTGGGCCTGGGTTTAGATACGCAGTATTTT.

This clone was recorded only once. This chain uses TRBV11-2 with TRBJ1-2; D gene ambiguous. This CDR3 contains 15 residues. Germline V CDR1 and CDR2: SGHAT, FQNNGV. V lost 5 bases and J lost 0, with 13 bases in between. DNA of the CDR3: TGTGCCAGCAGCCCAGGTACTGAGGCTAACTATGGCTACACCTTC. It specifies CASSPGTEANYGYTF.

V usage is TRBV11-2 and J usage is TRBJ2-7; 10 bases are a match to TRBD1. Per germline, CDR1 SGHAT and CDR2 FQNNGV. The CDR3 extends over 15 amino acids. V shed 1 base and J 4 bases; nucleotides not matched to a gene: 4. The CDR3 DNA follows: TGTGCCAGCAGCTTAGTGGGACAGGGGAAGTACGAGCAGTACTTC. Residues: CASSLVGQGKYEQYF.

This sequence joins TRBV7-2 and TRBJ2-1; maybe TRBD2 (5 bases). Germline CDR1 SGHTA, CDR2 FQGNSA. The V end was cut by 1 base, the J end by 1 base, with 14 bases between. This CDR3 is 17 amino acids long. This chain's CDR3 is CASSLDIFGLSYNEQFF. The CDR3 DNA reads TGTGCCAGCAGCTTAGACATTTTTGGACTTTCCTACAATGAGCAGTTCTTC. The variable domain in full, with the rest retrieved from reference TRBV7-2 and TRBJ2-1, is GAGVSQSPSNKVTEKGKDVELRCDPISGHTALYWYRQSLGQGLEFLIYFQGNSAPDKSGLPSDRFSAERTGGSVSTLTIQRTQQEDSAVYLCASSLDIFGLSYNEQFFGPGTRLTVL.

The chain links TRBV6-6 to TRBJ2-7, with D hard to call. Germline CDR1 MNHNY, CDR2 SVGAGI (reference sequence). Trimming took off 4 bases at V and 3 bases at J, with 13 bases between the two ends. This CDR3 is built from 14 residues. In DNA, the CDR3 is TGTGCCAGCAGTTGGTCTTCTACCGACTACGAGCAGTACTTC. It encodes CASSWSSTDYEQYF.

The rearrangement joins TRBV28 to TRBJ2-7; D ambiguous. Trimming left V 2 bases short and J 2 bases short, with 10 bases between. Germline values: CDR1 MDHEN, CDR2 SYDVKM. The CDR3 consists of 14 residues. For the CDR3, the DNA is TGTGCCAGCAGTTTAGTCAACTACCCCTACGAGCAGTACTTC. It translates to CASSLVNYPYEQYF.

The CDR3: CASSAPRDRDKDVKQPQHF. CDR3 DNA: TGTGCCAGCAGCGCCCCCCGGGACAGAGATAAGGATGTTAAGCAGCCCCAGCATTTT. This chain connects TRBV21-1 to TRBJ1-5; the table's D call TRBD1 went unverified against the DNA. TRBV21-1 is annotated as a pseudogene. There are 19 residues in the CDR3.

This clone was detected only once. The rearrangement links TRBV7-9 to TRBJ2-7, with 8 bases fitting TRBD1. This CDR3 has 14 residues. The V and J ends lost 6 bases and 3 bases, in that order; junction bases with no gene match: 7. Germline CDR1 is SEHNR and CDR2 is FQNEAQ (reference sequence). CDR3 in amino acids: CASSRTGTLYEQYF. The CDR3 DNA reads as TGTGCCAGCAGTCGGACAGGGACCCTCTACGAGCAGTACTTC.

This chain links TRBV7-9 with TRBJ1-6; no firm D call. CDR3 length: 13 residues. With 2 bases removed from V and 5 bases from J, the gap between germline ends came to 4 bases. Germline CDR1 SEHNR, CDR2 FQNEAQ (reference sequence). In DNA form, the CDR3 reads TGTGCCAGCAGCTTAACAGATAATTCACCCCTCCACTTT. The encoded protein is CASSLTDNSPLHF.